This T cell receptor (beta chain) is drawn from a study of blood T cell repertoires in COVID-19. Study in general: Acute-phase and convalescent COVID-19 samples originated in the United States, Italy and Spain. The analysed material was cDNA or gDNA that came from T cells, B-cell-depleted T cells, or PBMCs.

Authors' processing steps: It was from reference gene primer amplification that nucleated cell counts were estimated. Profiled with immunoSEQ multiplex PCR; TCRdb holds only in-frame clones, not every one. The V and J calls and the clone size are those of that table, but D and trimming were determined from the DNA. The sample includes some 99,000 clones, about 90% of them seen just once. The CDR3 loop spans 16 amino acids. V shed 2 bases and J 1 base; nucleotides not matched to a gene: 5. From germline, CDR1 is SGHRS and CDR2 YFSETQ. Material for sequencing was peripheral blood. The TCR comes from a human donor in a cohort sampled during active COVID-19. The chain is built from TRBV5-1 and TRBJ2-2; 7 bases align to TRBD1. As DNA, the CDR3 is TGCGCCAGCAGCTTACGGACAGGCCTGAACACCGGGGAGCTGTTTTTT. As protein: CASSLRTGLNTGELFF.